This entry describes one T cell receptor beta chain. What it binds is unknown. The junction departs from the called germline gene at one end, perhaps through a read error. The treatment denotes: approximately nine-day PBMC culture with coronavirus spike peptide pools or control peptides (ViraFEST assay). CDR3 length: 12 residues. Germline CDR1 is DFQATT and CDR2 is SNEGSKA (reference sequence). The Oncomine TCR Beta short-read assay sequenced DNA from cultured CD4+ T cells. TCRdb fed the PCR reads into MiXCR, producing one record per CDR3 protein. The sample includes more than 15,000 distinct CDR3 sequences, 29% of them seen just once. The source of the sample is a study of vaccination and CD4 T cells after COVID-19. Study-level information: Collection of post-COVID samples occurred a median approximately 93 days after diagnosis, spanning a range of 35 to 161. Whole-study findings and limits: The appearance of a median approximately 90% of reactive clones in convalescent patients occurred only post-vaccination.

The sample comprised cultured CD4+ T cells from blood. The clonotype originates from a human donor with COVID-19. V is TRBV20-1 and J is TRBJ1-2; the D is unclear. The CDR3 DNA reads as TGCAGTGCTATTGCGGCAACCTATGGCTACGCCTTC. Translation gives CSAIAATYGYAF.